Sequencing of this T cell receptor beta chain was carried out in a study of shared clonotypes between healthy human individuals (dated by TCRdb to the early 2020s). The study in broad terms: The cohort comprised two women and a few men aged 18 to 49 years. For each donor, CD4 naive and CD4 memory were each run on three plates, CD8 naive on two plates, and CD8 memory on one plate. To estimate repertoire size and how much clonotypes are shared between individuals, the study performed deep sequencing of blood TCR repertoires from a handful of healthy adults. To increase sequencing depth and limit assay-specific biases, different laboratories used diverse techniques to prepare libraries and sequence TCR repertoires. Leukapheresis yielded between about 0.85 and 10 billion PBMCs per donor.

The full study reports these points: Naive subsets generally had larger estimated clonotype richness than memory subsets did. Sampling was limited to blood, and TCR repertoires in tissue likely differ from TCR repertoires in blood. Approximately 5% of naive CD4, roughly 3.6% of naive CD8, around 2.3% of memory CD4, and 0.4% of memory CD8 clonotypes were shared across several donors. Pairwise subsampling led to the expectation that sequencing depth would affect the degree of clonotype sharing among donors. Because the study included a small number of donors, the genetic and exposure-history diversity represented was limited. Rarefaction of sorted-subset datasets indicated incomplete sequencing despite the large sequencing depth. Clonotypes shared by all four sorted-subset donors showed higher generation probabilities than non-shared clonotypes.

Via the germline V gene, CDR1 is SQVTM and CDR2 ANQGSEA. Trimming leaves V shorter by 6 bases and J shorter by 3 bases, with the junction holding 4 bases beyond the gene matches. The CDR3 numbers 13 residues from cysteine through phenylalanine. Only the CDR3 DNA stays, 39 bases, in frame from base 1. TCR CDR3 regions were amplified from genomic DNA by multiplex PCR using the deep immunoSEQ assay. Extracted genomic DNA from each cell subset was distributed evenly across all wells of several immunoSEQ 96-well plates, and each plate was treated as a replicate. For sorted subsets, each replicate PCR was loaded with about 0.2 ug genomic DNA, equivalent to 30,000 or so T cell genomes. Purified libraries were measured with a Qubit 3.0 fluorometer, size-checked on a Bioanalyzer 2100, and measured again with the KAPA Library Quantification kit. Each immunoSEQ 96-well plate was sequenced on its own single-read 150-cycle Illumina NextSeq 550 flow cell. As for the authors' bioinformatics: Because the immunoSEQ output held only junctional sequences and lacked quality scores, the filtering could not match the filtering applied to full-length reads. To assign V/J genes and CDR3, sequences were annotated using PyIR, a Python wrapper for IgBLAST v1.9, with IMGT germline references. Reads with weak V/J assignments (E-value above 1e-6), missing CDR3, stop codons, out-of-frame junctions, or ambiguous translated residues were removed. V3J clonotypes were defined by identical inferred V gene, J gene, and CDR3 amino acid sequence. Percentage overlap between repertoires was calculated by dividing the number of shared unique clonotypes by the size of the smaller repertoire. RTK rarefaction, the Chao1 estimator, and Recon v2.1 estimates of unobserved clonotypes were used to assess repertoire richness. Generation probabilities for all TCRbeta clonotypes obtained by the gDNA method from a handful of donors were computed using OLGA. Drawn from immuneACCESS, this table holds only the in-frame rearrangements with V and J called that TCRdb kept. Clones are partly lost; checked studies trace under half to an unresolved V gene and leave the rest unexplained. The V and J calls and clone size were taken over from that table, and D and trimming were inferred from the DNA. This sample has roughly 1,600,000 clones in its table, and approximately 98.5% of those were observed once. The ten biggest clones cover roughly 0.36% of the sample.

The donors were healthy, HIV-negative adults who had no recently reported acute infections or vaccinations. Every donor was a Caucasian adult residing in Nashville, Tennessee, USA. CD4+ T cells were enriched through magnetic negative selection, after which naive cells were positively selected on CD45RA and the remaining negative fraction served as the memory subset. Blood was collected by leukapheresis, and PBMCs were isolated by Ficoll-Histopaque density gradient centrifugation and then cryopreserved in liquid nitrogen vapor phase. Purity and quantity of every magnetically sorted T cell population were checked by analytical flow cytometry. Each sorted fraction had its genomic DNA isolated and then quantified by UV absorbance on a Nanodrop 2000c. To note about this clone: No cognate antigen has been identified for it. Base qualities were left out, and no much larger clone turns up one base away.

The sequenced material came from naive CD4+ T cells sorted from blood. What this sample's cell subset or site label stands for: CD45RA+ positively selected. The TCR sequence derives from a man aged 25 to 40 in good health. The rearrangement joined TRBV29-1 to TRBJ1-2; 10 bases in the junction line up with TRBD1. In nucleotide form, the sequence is TGCAGCGTCCGGGACAGGGGCGACTATGGCTACACCTTC. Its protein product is CSVRDRGDYGYTF. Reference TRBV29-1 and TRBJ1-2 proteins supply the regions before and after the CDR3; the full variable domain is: SAVISQKPSRDICQRGTSLTIQCQVDSQVTMMFWYRQQPGQSLTLIATANQGSEATYESGFVIDKFPISRPNLTFSTLTVSNMSPEDSSIYLCSVRDRGDYGYTFGSGTRLTVV.